These 30 T cell receptor beta chains came from one sample sequenced in a study of blood T cell repertoires in COVID-19. The method was immunoSEQ multiplex PCR; TCRdb's version includes in-frame clones alone and lacks a portion of them. The sample lists roughly 300,000 clones, 87% occurring once. Sequencing was done on a sample of PBMCs or T cells enriched from blood (not recorded which). The receptors shown here come from a woman under 40 who had recovered from COVID-19.

This chain joins TRBV7-3 and TRBJ2-5, with 8 bases that match TRBD2. The CDR3 has 17 amino acids. The V segment lost 2 bases and the J segment 5 bases; nucleotides outside the gene matches: 13. Germline V gene lookup returns CDR1 SGHTA and CDR2 FQGTGA. The CDR3 DNA follows: TGTGCCAGCAGCTTAGGGGTTAGCGGGGCCCCGGGGGAGACCCAGTACTTC. This codes for CASSLGVSGAPGETQYF.

The chain is built from TRBV25-1 and TRBJ1-5, with unresolved D. The CDR3 covers 12 residues. V lost 6 bases and J lost 4, with 7 bases in between. Germline CDR1 and CDR2: MGHDK and SYGVNS. The CDR3 nucleotides are TGTGCCAGCAGCGGACTAAATCAGCCCCAGCATTTT. It specifies CASSGLNQPQHF. The variable domain in full, with the rest retrieved from reference TRBV25-1 and TRBJ1-5, is EADIYQTPRYLVIGTGKKITLECSQTMGHDKMYWYQQDPGMELHLIHYSYGVNSTEKGDLSSESTVSRIRTEHFPLTLESARPSHTSQYLCASSGLNQPQHFGDGTRLSIL.

The CDR3 DNA sequence: TGTGCCAGCAGCTTAGGGATGGGACAGAACTACAATGAGCAGTTCTTC. This codes for CASSLGMGQNYNEQFF. The V call is TRBV11-2, the J call TRBJ2-1, with TRBD1 matching 7 bases. The CDR3 is 16 amino acids. The trim removed 1 base at V and 3 bases at J, leaving 6 bases unmatched. The V gene's germline CDR1 is SGHAT and CDR2 FQNNGV.

The chain carries TRBV28 and TRBJ1-2, with D maybe TRBD1 (5 bases). Germline V gene sequence: CDR1 MDHEN, CDR2 SYDVKM. The CDR3 length is 12 residues. V lost 10 bases and J lost 7, with 16 bases in between. CDR3 in DNA: TGTGCCATCAACTATCAGGGTACTGGCTACACCTTC. Protein: CAINYQGTGYTF.

The gene calls are TRBV18 and TRBJ2-6; 7 bases are a match to TRBD1. CDR1 and CDR2 (germline): KGHSH, LQKENI. This CDR3 region has 17 residues. Germline trimming cut 5 bases from V and 0 bases from J; bases unmatched to any gene: 7. CDR3 region: CASSKDRLSSGANVLTF. The CDR3 DNA is TGTGCCAGCTCAAAGGACAGGCTTAGCTCTGGGGCCAACGTCCTGACTTTC. The entire variable domain, with the rest obtained from reference TRBV18 and TRBJ2-6, is as follows: NAGVMQNPRHLVRRRGQEARLRCSPMKGHSHVYWYRQLPEEGLKFMVYLQKENIIDESGMPKERFSAEFPKEGPSILRIQQVVRGDSAAYFCASSKDRLSSGANVLTFGAGSRLTVL.

The chain uses TRBV18 and TRBJ1-4, with 9 bases aligning to TRBD1. V was clipped by 4 bases and J by 8 bases; unmatched bases: 8. The CDR3 is 15 residues long. Looked up from germline, CDR1 is KGHSH and CDR2 is LQKENI. CDR3 in amino acids: CASSLQGAGQEKLFF. The DNA for the CDR3 is TGTGCCAGCTCACTACAGGGGGCGGGACAAGAAAAACTGTTTTTT.

The chain links TRBV5-1 to TRBJ1-1, with 7 positions matching TRBD1. J gave up 0 bases and V 3 bases, and 8 bases lay outside the gene matches. The germline CDR1 and CDR2 sequences are SGHRS and YFSETQ. The CDR3 spans 16 residues. CDR3 in amino acids: CASSSTGLGVNTEAFF. CDR3 DNA sequence: TGCGCCAGCAGCTCGACAGGGTTGGGGGTGAACACTGAAGCTTTCTTT.

The chain recombines TRBV29-1 with TRBJ1-3; D remains ambiguous. The germline gives CDR1 SQVTM, CDR2 ANQGSEA. V was trimmed by 7 bases and J by 4 bases, leaving 14 bases between them. This CDR3 spans 13 amino acids. CDR3 protein: CSARSLGGNTIYF. In DNA, the CDR3 is TGCAGCGCCCGATCTCTCGGGGGAAACACCATATATTTT.

This clone was observed once. The rearrangement joins TRBV2 to TRBJ1-5; D ambiguous. The CDR3 sequence is 13 residues long. The germline CDR1 and CDR2 sequences are SNHLY and FYNNEI. V was pared by 8 bases and J by 5 bases, with 13 bases between. The CDR3 sequence: CASGRQVDQPQHF. The CDR3 nucleotides read TGTGCCAGCGGGAGGCAGGTTGATCAGCCCCAGCATTTT.

The genes are TRBV4-1 and TRBJ1-2; weak D call: TRBD1 (6 bases). The CDR3 length is 15 residues. V gave up 0 bases and J gave up 5 bases, with 13 bases separating them. CDR1 and CDR2 from the germline V gene are MGHRA and YSYEKL. The CDR3 loop reads CASSQDGPGHYGYTF. The CDR3 DNA follows: TGCGCCAGCAGCCAAGACGGCCCGGGACATTATGGCTACACCTTC.

The chain links TRBV5-8 to TRBJ1-6; no definite D call. Germline-derived CDR1 and CDR2 are SGHTS and YDEGEE. Trimming took 2 bases from V and 9 from J, leaving 18 bases between them. The CDR3 has 16 amino acids. The CDR3 nucleotides are TGTGCCAGCAGCTTTAGAACCTCTATGCTTCGTTCACCCCTCCACTTT. Translation gives CASSFRTSMLRSPLHF.

The genes are TRBV7-8 and TRBJ2-7, with 11 nucleotides matching TRBD1. V shed 3 bases and J 2 bases; nucleotides not matched to a gene: 6. Per the germline V gene, CDR1 is SGHVS and CDR2 is FQNEAQ. CDR3 length: 16 amino acids. The CDR3 sequence is CASSFRPGQGAYEQYF. Written as DNA, the CDR3 is TGTGCCAGCAGCTTTAGGCCGGGACAGGGGGCCTACGAGCAGTACTTC.

CDR3 sequence reads: CASSQPPGLAVIGTDTQYF. CDR3 nucleotides: TGCGCCAGCAGCCAGCCTCCGGGACTAGCGGTGATAGGCACAGATACGCAGTATTTT. The V call is TRBV4-1, the J call TRBJ2-3; 11 bases are a match to TRBD2. V lost 3 bases to trimming and J lost 1 base; unmatched junction nucleotides: 12. The germline V gene has CDR1 MGHRA and CDR2 YSYEKL. This CDR3 is built from 19 residues.

This chain joins TRBV3-1 (or the pseudogene TRBV3-2) and TRBJ2-1; 8 bases are a match to TRBD2. This CDR3 is built from 15 residues. CDR1 and CDR2 (germline): LGHDT, YNNKEL (reference sequence). The V and J ends lost 0 bases and 6 bases, in that order; junction bases with no gene match: 4. CDR3 in amino acids: CASSQDRGGTNEQFF. The CDR3 region has the DNA TGTGCCAGCAGCCAAGATCGCGGGGGGACCAATGAGCAGTTCTTC.

The V and J genes are TRBV5-1 and TRBJ1-1, with TRBD1 matching 7 bases. This CDR3 has 15 amino acids. V shed 4 bases, J shed 0 bases, and the junction held 6 bases outside the gene matches. Germline V gene sequence: CDR1 SGHRS, CDR2 YFSETQ. CDR3 amino acids: CASSPTQGLNTEAFF. Written as DNA, the CDR3 is TGCGCCAGCAGCCCGACACAGGGGTTGAACACTGAAGCTTTCTTT.

V gene TRBV30 combines with J gene TRBJ2-1; 9 positions agree with TRBD2. The CDR3 covers 15 residues. Germline values: CDR1 GTSNPN, CDR2 SVGIG (reference sequence). The J segment lost 0 bases and the V segment lost 4 bases, leaving 4 bases of the junction unmatched. The CDR3 coding sequence is TGTGCCTGGACTAGCGGGATTAGCTCCTACAATGAGCAGTTCTTC. Protein: CAWTSGISSYNEQFF.

This clone appeared a few times. This chain uses TRBV12-5 with TRBJ2-3, with 7 bases matching TRBD1. With 1 base clipped from V and 2 bases from J, the junction kept 6 bases outside the gene matches. CDR1 and CDR2 (germline): LGHNT, FRNRAP. The CDR3 spans 16 residues. In nucleotides, the CDR3 is TGTGCTAGTGGTTTGGGCCGGGACAGTTACACAGATACGCAGTATTTT. This encodes CASGLGRDSYTDTQYF.

This clone came up once. This chain joins TRBV4-1 and TRBJ2-1; 12 bases align to TRBD2. The germline CDR1 and CDR2 sequences are MGHRA and YSYEKL. V lost 1 base and J lost 4; bases outside the gene matches: 2. The CDR3 sequence is 16 residues long. This CDR3 reads CASSQVLAGGYNEQFF. For the CDR3, the DNA is TGCGCCAGCAGCCAAGTACTAGCGGGGGGTTACAATGAGCAGTTCTTC.

Regarding this clone: Other DNA sequences of this sample code for an identical CDR3. The chain links TRBV7-2 to TRBJ1-2, with D maybe TRBD1 (6 bases). The CDR3 has 13 amino acids. V lost 4 bases and J 4 bases, leaving 10 bases between the germline ends. CDR1 and CDR2 (germline): SGHTA, FQGNSA. The CDR3, as DNA: TGTGCCAGCAGCTCGGACAGACGCTATGGCTACACCTTC. Its protein product is CASSSDRRYGYTF.

CDR3 sequence: CASSSYTEAFF. DNA for the CDR3: TGTGCCAGCAGTTCCTACACTGAAGCTTTCTTT. The chain combines TRBV2 with TRBJ1-1; D is ambiguous. This CDR3 comprises 11 residues. V gave up 5 bases and J gave up 3 bases, with 4 bases separating them. Germline CDR1 reads SNHLY; CDR2 reads FYNNEI.

This clone was seen only a few times. The CDR3 DNA is TGTGCCAGCAGTCCGCAGGATATCACTGGAAACACCATATATTTT. Translation gives CASSPQDITGNTIYF. V usage is TRBV6-5 and J usage is TRBJ1-3, with D unclear. With 5 bases removed from V and 2 bases from J, the gap between germline ends came to 13 bases. Looked up from germline, CDR1 is MNHEY and CDR2 is SVGAGI. CDR3 size: 15 residues.

This clone was counted a single time. J is TRBJ1-4 and V is TRBV6-1; D gene ambiguous. CDR1 and CDR2 from the germline V gene are MNHNS and SASEGT. CDR3 length equals 14 residues. V was clipped by 3 bases and J by 0 bases, with 5 bases between them. The CDR3 DNA reads as TGTGCCAGCAGTGATTTCGCAACTAATGAAAAACTGTTTTTT. This sequence encodes CASSDFATNEKLFF.

The chain has TRBV28 and TRBJ1-2; 7 bases fit TRBD1. The J segment lost 4 bases and the V segment lost 2 bases, leaving 4 bases of the junction unmatched. The CDR3 covers 14 residues. Germline CDR1 MDHEN, CDR2 SYDVKM. DNA for the CDR3: TGTGCCAGCAGTTTAGAGGGGGCTGGCTATGGCTACACCTTC. Translating gives CASSLEGAGYGYTF.

V gene TRBV5-1 combines with J gene TRBJ2-3; possibly TRBD1 for D (5 bases). Germline CDR1 SGHRS, CDR2 YFSETQ. The CDR3 runs to 14 residues. V was pared by 1 base and J by 2 bases, with 8 bases between. The chain's CDR3 is CASSLTGYTDTQYF. In DNA, the CDR3 is TGCGCCAGCAGCTTGACAGGATACACAGATACGCAGTATTTT.

This clone has a single count. The J gene is TRBJ2-2, the V gene TRBV4-2; D is possibly TRBD2 (6 bases). CDR3 length: 18 amino acids. Trimming stripped 3 bases from V and 4 bases from J, with 21 bases between. Germline CDR1 and CDR2: LGHNA and YNFKEQ. CDR3 sequence reads: CASSHTNMREVGTGELFF. The DNA for the CDR3 is TGTGCCAGCAGCCATACCAATATGAGGGAGGTAGGCACCGGGGAGCTGTTTTTT.

The chain couples TRBV5-4 to TRBJ2-5; 8 nucleotides line up with TRBD2. The CDR3 has 14 amino acids. Germline-derived CDR1 and CDR2 are SGHNT and YYREEE (reference sequence). V was pared by 7 bases and J by 0 bases, with 5 bases of the junction left unmatched. DNA of the CDR3: TGTGCCAGCGGGATTAGCGGGAACCAAGAGACCCAGTACTTC. It is translated as CASGISGNQETQYF.

This clone turned up a few times. V gene TRBV4-2 combines with J gene TRBJ2-2; 14 bases line up with TRBD2. This CDR3 has 20 residues. After removal of 0 bases from V and 4 bases from J, the junction contained 10 bases not matched to a gene. Germline-derived CDR1 and CDR2 are LGHNA and YNFKEQ. CDR3 DNA: TGTGCCAGCAGCCAAGATCTGACTAGCGGGGGGGCCGGTGGCACCGGGGAGCTGTTTTTT. Amino acids: CASSQDLTSGGAGGTGELFF.

The genes are TRBV15 and TRBJ2-7; 8 bases align to TRBD1. CDR1 is LNHNV and CDR2 is YYDKDF in the germline V gene (reference sequence). The CDR3 is 15 residues long. The junction had 3 bases not matched to a gene; V was cut back by 1 base and J by 1 base. CDR3: CATSRGTGGSYEQYF. CDR3 nucleotides: TGTGCCACCAGCAGAGGAACAGGGGGGTCCTACGAGCAGTACTTC.

This clone was counted only a few times. The J gene is TRBJ1-5, the V gene TRBV6-1; no definite D call. Per germline, CDR1 MNHNS and CDR2 SASEGT. CDR3 length: 11 residues. The germline V and J ends were trimmed by 2 bases and 12 bases, with 8 bases remaining between them. In DNA form, the CDR3 reads TGTGCCAGCAGTGAATTCTATGACCAGCATTTT. Translated: CASSEFYDQHF.

This rearrangement joins TRBV7-6 to TRBJ1-1, with D maybe TRBD1 (6 bases). Germline CDR1 and CDR2: SGHVS and FNYEAQ. V shed 5 bases and J shed 5 bases, with 18 bases lying between them. The CDR3 runs to 15 residues. CDR3 sequence: CASSPDRGGGTEAFF. Written as DNA, the CDR3 is TGTGCCAGCAGCCCCGACAGAGGGGGGGGGACTGAAGCTTTCTTT.